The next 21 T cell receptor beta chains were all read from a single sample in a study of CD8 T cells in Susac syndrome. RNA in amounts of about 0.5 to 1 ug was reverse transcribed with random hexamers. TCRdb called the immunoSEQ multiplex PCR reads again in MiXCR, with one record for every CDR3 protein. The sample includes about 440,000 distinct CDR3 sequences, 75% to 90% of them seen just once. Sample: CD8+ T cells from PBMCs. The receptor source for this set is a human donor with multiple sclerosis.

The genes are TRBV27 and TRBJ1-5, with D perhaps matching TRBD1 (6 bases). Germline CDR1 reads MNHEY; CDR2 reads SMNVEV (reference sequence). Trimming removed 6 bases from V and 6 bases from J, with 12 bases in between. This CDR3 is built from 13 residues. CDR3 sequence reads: CASSTGISQPQHF. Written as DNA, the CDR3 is TGTGCCAGCAGCACAGGGATAAGTCAGCCCCAGCATTTT.

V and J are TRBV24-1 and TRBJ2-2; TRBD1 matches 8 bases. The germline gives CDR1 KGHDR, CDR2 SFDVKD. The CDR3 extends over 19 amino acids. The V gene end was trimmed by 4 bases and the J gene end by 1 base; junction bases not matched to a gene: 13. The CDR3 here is CATSESGRGTGVNTGELFF. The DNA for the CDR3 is TGTGCCACCAGTGAATCCGGACGGGGGACAGGAGTGAACACCGGGGAGCTGTTTTTT.

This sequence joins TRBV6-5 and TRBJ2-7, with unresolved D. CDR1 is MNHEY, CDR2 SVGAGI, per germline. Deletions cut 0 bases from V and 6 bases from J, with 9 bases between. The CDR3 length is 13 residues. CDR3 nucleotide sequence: TGTGCCAGCAGTTACTCGCTATCCGCCGAGCAGTACTTC. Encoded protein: CASSYSLSAEQYF.

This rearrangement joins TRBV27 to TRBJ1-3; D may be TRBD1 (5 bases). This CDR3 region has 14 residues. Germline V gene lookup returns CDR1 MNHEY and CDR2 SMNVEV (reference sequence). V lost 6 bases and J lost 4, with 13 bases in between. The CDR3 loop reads CASRPGVEGNTIYF. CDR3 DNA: TGTGCCAGCAGACCGGGGGTAGAGGGAAACACCATATATTTT.

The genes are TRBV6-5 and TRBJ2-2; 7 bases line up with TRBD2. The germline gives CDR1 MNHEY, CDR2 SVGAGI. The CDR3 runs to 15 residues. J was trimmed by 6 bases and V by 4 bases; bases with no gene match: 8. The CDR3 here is CASSWTSYKAGELFF. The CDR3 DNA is TGTGCCAGCAGTTGGACTAGTTATAAAGCCGGGGAGCTGTTTTTT.

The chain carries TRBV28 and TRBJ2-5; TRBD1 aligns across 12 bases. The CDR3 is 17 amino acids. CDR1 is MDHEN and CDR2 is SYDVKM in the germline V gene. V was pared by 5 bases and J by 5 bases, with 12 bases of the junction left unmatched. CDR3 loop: CASSLTTGTGGRETQYF. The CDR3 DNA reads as TGTGCCAGCAGTCTGACGACCGGGACAGGGGGCCGTGAGACCCAGTACTTC.

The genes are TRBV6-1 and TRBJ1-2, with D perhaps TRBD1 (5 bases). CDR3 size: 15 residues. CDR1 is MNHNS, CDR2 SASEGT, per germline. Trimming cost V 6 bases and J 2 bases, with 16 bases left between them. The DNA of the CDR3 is TGTGCCAGCAGCCAGGGAACCTACATCAACTATGGCTACACCTTC. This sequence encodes CASSQGTYINYGYTF.

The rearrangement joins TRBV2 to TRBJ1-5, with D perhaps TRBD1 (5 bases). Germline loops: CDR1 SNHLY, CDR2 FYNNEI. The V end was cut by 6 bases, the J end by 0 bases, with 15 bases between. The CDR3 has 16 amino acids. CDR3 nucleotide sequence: TGTGCCAGCAGGGCCGGGGGGGATTATAGCAATCAGCCCCAGCATTTT. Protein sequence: CASRAGGDYSNQPQHF.

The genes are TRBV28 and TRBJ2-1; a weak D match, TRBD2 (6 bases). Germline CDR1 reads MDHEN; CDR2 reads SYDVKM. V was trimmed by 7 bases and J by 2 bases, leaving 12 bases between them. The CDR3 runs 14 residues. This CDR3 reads CASTGSLTYNEQFF. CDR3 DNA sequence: TGTGCCAGCACCGGGAGTCTTACCTACAATGAGCAGTTCTTC.

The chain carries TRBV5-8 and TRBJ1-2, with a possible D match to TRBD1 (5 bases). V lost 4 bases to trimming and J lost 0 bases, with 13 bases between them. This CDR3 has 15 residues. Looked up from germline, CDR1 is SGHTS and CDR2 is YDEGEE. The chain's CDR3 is CASSVGTETNYGYTF. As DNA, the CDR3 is TGTGCCAGCAGCGTTGGGACGGAAACTAACTATGGCTACACCTTC.

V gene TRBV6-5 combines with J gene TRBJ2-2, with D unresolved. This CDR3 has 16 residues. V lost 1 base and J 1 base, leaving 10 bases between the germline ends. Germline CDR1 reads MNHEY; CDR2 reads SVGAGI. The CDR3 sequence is CASSYFAFRNTGELFF. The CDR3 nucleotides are TGTGCCAGCAGTTACTTCGCCTTTAGGAACACCGGGGAGCTGTTTTTT.

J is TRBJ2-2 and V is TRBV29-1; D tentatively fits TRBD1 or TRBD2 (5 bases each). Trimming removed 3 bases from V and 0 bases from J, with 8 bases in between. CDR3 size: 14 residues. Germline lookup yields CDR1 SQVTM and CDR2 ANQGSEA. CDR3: CSVEGTANTGELFF. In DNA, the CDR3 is TGCAGCGTTGAGGGGACCGCGAACACCGGGGAGCTGTTTTTT.

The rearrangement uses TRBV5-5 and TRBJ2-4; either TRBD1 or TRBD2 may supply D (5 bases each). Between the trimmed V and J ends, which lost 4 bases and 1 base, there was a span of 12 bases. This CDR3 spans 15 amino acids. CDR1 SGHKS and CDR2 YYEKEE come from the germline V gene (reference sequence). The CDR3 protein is CASSRDALAKNIQYF. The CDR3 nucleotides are TGTGCCAGCAGCCGGGACGCCTTGGCCAAAAACATTCAGTACTTC.

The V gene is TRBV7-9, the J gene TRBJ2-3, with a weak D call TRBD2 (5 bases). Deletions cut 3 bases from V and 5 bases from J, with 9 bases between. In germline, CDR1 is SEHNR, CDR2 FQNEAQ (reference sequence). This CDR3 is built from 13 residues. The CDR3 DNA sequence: TGTGCCAGCAGCTTTAGCGAGCGAGATACGCAGTATTTT. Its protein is CASSFSERDTQYF.

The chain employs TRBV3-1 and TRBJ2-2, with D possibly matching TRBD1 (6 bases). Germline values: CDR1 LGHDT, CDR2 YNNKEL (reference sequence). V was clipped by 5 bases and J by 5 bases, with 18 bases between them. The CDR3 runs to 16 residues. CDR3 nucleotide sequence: TGTGCCAGCAGCGACACCTTAACCCAGGGGACCGGGGAGCTGTTTTTT. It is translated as CASSDTLTQGTGELFF.

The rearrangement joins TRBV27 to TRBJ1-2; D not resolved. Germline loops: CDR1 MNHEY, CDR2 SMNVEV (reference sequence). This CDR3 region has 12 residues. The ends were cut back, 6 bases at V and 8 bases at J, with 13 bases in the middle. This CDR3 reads CASSHLPVGYTF. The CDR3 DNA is TGTGCCAGCAGCCACCTACCCGTGGGCTACACCTTC.

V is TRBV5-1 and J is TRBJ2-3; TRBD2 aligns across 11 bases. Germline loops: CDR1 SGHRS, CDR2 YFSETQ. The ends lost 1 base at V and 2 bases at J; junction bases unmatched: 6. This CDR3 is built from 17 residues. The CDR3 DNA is TGCGCCAGCAGCTTGACGGTAGCGGGGGGGCCCACAGATACGCAGTATTTT. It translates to CASSLTVAGGPTDTQYF.

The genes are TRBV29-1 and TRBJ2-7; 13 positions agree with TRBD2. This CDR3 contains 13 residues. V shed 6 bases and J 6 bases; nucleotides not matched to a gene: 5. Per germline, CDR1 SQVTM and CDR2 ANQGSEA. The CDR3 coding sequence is TGCAGCGTAGGACTAGCGGGAGATTCCGAGCAGTACTTC. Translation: CSVGLAGDSEQYF.

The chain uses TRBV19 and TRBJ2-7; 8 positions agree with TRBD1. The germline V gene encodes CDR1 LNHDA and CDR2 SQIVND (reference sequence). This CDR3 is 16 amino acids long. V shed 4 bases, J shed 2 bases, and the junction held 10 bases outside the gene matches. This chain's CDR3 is CASSKKTGVGAYEQYF. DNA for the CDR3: TGTGCCAGTAGTAAGAAGACAGGGGTGGGGGCCTACGAGCAGTACTTC.

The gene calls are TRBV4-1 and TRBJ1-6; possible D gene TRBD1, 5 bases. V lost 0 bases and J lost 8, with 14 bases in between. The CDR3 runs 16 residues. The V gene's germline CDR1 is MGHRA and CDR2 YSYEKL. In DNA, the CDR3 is TGCGCCAGCAGCCAAGATTTGGGGGGTTCTTATTCACCCCTCCACTTT. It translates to CASSQDLGGSYSPLHF.

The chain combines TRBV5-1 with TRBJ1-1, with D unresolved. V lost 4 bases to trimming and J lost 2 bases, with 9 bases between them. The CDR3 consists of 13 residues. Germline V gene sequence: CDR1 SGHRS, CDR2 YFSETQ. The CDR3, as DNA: TGCGCCAGCAGCCGGGAGTACAACACTGAAGCTTTCTTT. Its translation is CASSREYNTEAFF.